Included here is one T cell receptor (beta chain) sequence, with context. The method was immunoSEQ multiplex PCR; TCRdb's version includes in-frame clones alone and lacks a portion of them. The data show 150,000 to 200,000 clones, 88% seen once. Trimming pared 4 bases from V and 2 bases from J, leaving 11 bases between. The germline gives CDR1 SQVTM, CDR2 ANQGSEA. The CDR3 sequence is 13 residues long. This specimen belongs to a study of T cell responses to AZD1222 COVID-19 vaccine. The specimen was peripheral blood, collected on day 0 of AZD1222 vaccination. This chain joins TRBV29-1 and TRBJ2-5, with D hard to call. The sequence was obtained from an adult in good health. The CDR3: CSVGAATQETQYF. The CDR3 region has the DNA TGCAGCGTTGGGGCAGCAACACAAGAGACCCAGTACTTC.